The 19 T cell receptor beta chains presented below share a single source sample, sequenced in a study of PD-L1 blockade in urothelial cancer. Sequencing used immunoSEQ multiplex PCR; TCRdb keeps in-frame clones, though not all of them. In the table there are roughly 650 clones, approximately 30% of which are singletons. Sequences were derived from tumor tissue, sampled before atezolizumab (anti-PD-L1) treatment. These TCRs come from a man aged 55 to 69 with urothelial cancer.

This clone qualifies as large (0.1 to 1%). This chain connects TRBV12-5 to TRBJ2-1, with D possibly TRBD2 on 5 matching bases. The V gene's germline CDR1 is LGHNT and CDR2 FRNRAP. This CDR3 is built from 14 residues. The CDR3 sequence is CASTQTTNWNEQFF. The CDR3 coding sequence is TGTGCCAGCACCCAAACGACTAATTGGAATGAGCAGTTCTTC.

This clone has just a few counts. The V call is TRBV10-3, the J call TRBJ2-7; tentative D call: TRBD2 (6 bases). CDR1 ENHRY and CDR2 SYGVKD come from the germline V gene. Deletions cut 0 bases from V and 7 bases from J, with 22 bases between. This CDR3 has 17 residues. This CDR3 is CAISESTGTSYAREQYF. The CDR3 nucleotides are TGTGCCATCAGTGAGTCGACCGGGACTTCATACGCGAGAGAGCAGTACTTC.

In this sample, this clone turned up a few times. The chain combines TRBV1 with TRBJ2-5. TRBV1 is noted as a pseudogene. This CDR3 contains 14 residues. The CDR3 here is CASSQEAGRETQYF. CDR3 coding DNA: TGCGCCAGCAGCCAAGAGGCCGGGCGCGAGACCCAGTACTTC.

The chain combines TRBV19 with TRBJ2-7, with 13 bases matching TRBD2. J was trimmed by 2 bases and V by 5 bases; bases with no gene match: 6. The CDR3 spans 16 residues. Germline assignment: CDR1 LNHDA and CDR2 SQIVND (reference sequence). The CDR3 spells CASSLRLAGGAYEQYF. CDR3 bases: TGTGCCAGTAGTCTCCGACTAGCGGGAGGCGCCTACGAGCAGTACTTC. Complete variable domain (other parts from reference TRBV19 and TRBJ2-7): DGGITQSPKYLFRKEGQNVTLSCEQNLNHDAMYWYRQDPGQGLRLIYYSQIVNDFQKGDIAEGYSVSREKKESFPLTVTSAQKNPTAFYLCASSLRLAGGAYEQYFGPGTRLTVT.

This clone is hyperexpanded (1% or more) within its sample. The genes are TRBV1 and TRBJ1-1. TRBV1 constitutes a pseudogene. The CDR3 extends over 13 amino acids. The CDR3: CTSSQKGSTEAFF. Written as DNA, the CDR3 is TGCACCAGCAGCCAAAAGGGGAGCACTGAAGCTTTCTTT.

This clone has only a few counts. This chain joins TRBV30 and TRBJ2-1; the D is unclear. This CDR3 comprises 11 residues. V lost 4 bases, J lost 8 bases, and 9 bases lay in between. CDR1 GTSNPN and CDR2 SVGIG come from the germline V gene (reference sequence). The CDR3: CAWIPIDEQFF. CDR3 coding DNA: TGTGCCTGGATCCCGATAGATGAGCAGTTCTTC.

The gene calls are TRBV6-8 and TRBJ2-7; TRBD1 might be the D (6 bases). This CDR3 has 14 amino acids. CDR1 MNHGY and CDR2 SAAAGT come from the germline V gene. The V gene lost 8 bases and the J gene lost 3 bases, with 17 bases spanning the gap. The CDR3 sequence: CASFRPGQSYEQYF. The CDR3 DNA sequence: TGTGCCAGCTTCCGGCCGGGACAAAGCTACGAGCAGTACTTC.

This clone turned up a few times. The chain links TRBV4-1 to TRBJ2-7; the match to TRBD2 covers 9 bases. The germline gives CDR1 MGHRA, CDR2 YSYEKL. Trimming removed 0 bases from V and 3 bases from J; junction bases left unmatched: 9. The CDR3 spans 17 residues. CDR3 coding DNA: TGCGCCAGCAGCCAAGATCCCAGCGGGAGGCCGAACTACGAGCAGTACTTC. Its translation: CASSQDPSGRPNYEQYF.

V is TRBV15 and J is TRBJ1-6; TRBD1 matches at 10 bases. The CDR3 is 16 amino acids. Looked up from germline, CDR1 is LNHNV and CDR2 is YYDKDF (reference sequence). The trim removed 0 bases at V and 9 bases at J, leaving 5 bases unmatched. The CDR3 sequence is CATSRDLGTGASPLHF. Here the CDR3 DNA reads TGTGCCACCAGCAGAGATCTGGGGACAGGGGCTTCACCCCTCCACTTT.

The chain joins TRBV6-8 to TRBJ2-3; D remains unclear. This CDR3 has 15 residues. The V end lost 0 bases, the J end lost 2 bases, and 9 bases lay between the germline ends. Germline values: CDR1 MNHGY, CDR2 SAAAGT. As DNA, the CDR3 is TGTGCCAGCAGTTACTCGAGTGCAGACACAGATACGCAGTATTTT. This sequence encodes CASSYSSADTDTQYF.

The rearrangement uses TRBV19 and TRBJ2-1, with D possibly matching TRBD2 (6 bases). This CDR3 is built from 14 residues. In germline, CDR1 is LNHDA, CDR2 SQIVND (reference sequence). V lost 6 bases, J lost 10 bases, and 19 bases lay in between. In nucleotides, the CDR3 is TGTGCCAGTAGACGCTGGGGGGAGGAAAGGGAGCAGTTCTTC. Protein: CASRRWGEEREQFF.

This rearrangement joins TRBV6-7 to TRBJ2-7; 7 positions agree with TRBD1. TRBV6-7 is labeled an ORF, and its function is uncertain. With V trimmed by 5 bases and J by 6 bases, 4 bases remained unmatched. This CDR3 is 12 amino acids long. The CDR3 coding sequence is TGTGCCAGCAGTCGACAGGGTCTCGAGCAGTACTTC. Translating gives CASSRQGLEQYF.

V and J are TRBV19 and TRBJ2-4; a possible D gene is TRBD2 (5 bases). V shed 9 bases and J shed 3 bases, with 9 bases lying between them. Germline V gene data show CDR1 as LNHDA and CDR2 as SQIVND (reference sequence). The CDR3 covers 12 residues. This CDR3 is CASLRGKNIQYF. The CDR3 region has the DNA TGTGCCAGCCTTCGGGGCAAAAACATTCAGTACTTC.

The chain carries TRBV12-5 and TRBJ2-2, with D perhaps matching TRBD1 or TRBD2 (6 bases each). Trimming cost V 8 bases and J 3 bases, with 13 bases left between them. Per germline, CDR1 LGHNT and CDR2 FRNRAP. CDR3 length: 14 residues. CDR3 loop: CASWGRGDTGELFF. The CDR3 DNA reads TGTGCTAGTTGGGGAAGGGGGGACACCGGGGAGCTGTTTTTT.

The chain links TRBV18 to TRBJ2-1, with D perhaps TRBD1 (6 bases). The CDR3 is made up of 17 amino acids. The germline V gene encodes CDR1 KGHSH and CDR2 LQKENI. Trimming removed 6 bases from V and 5 bases from J, with 23 bases in between. CDR3 sequence (DNA): TGTGCCAGCTCCCCAGAAGACGGGACGGCAGGGGACAATGAGCAGTTCTTC. This sequence encodes CASSPEDGTAGDNEQFF.

DNA of the CDR3: TGTGCCAGTAGTGTTGGACTAAGGGGCACAGATACGCAGTATTTT. This encodes CASSVGLRGTDTQYF. This chain connects TRBV19 to TRBJ2-3; the D gene is possibly TRBD2 (6 bases). Germline CDR1 and CDR2: LNHDA and SQIVND (reference sequence). This CDR3 has 15 residues. V was pared by 5 bases and J by 1 base, with 13 bases between. Using reference TRBV19 and TRBJ2-3 for the parts outside the CDR3, the full variable domain is DGGITQSPKYLFRKEGQNVTLSCEQNLNHDAMYWYRQDPGQGLRLIYYSQIVNDFQKGDIAEGYSVSREKKESFPLTVTSAQKNPTAFYLCASSVGLRGTDTQYFGPGTRLTVL.

The V gene is TRBV19, the J gene TRBJ2-7; D is perhaps TRBD2 (6 bases). The germline V and J ends were trimmed by 3 bases and 3 bases, with 12 bases remaining between them. CDR1 LNHDA and CDR2 SQIVND come from the germline V gene (reference sequence). The CDR3 covers 14 residues. The CDR3 DNA sequence: TGTGCCAGTAGTATCGCGGGATTCGGCTACGAGCAGTACTTC. Translation gives CASSIAGFGYEQYF. The entire variable domain, with the rest obtained from reference TRBV19 and TRBJ2-7, is as follows: DGGITQSPKYLFRKEGQNVTLSCEQNLNHDAMYWYRQDPGQGLRLIYYSQIVNDFQKGDIAEGYSVSREKKESFPLTVTSAQKNPTAFYLCASSIAGFGYEQYFGPGTRLTVT.

Written as DNA, the CDR3 is TGTGCCAGTACCCAACCGGGGCACCGCAATCAGCCCCAGCATTTT. Translation gives CASTQPGHRNQPQHF. The chain combines TRBV19 with TRBJ1-5, with TRBD1 as a possible D gene (5 bases). Trimming stripped 7 bases from V and 2 bases from J, with 15 bases between. From germline, CDR1 is LNHDA and CDR2 SQIVND (reference sequence). The CDR3 totals 15 residues.

The chain uses TRBV29-1 and TRBJ2-7; possible D gene TRBD1, 5 bases. V lost 3 bases and J 3 bases, leaving 21 bases between the germline ends. This CDR3 comprises 16 residues. Germline V gene data show CDR1 as SQVTM and CDR2 as ANQGSEA. CDR3 bases: TGCAGCGTTGAGGGTTCGGAAGGACAAACGGTCTACGAGCAGTACTTC. This encodes CSVEGSEGQTVYEQYF.